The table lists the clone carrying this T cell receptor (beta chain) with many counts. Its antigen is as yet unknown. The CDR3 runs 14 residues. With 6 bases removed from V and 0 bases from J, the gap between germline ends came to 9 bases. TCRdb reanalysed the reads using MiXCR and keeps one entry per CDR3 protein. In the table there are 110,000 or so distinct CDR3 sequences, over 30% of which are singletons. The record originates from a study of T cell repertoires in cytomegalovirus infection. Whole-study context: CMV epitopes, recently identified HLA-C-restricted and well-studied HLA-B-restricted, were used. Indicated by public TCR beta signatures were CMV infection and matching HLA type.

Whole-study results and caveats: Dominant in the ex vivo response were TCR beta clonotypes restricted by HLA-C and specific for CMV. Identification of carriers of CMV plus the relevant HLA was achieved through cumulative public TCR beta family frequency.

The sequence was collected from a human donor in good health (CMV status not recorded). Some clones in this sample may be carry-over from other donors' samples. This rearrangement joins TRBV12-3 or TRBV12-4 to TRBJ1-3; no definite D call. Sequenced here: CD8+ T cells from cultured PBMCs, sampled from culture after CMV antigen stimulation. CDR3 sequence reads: CASSPTRSGNTIYF. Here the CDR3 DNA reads TGTGCCAGCAGCCCTACACGCTCTGGAAACACCATATATTTT.